These 25 T cell receptor beta chains originate from one sample sequenced in a study of blood T cell repertoires in COVID-19. Only in-frame clones appear in the TCRdb table, and some are missing; sequencing was by immunoSEQ multiplex PCR. Counted here are more than 100,000 clones, roughly 87% occurring once; the ten biggest clones make up 15% to 20%. The sequenced sample consisted of peripheral blood. The origin of the receptors is a woman of 80 years or more in a cohort sampled during active COVID-19.

J is TRBJ2-1 and V is TRBV11-2; the D gene is possibly TRBD1 (6 bases). Trimming removed 6 bases at V and 4 bases at J, with 16 bases between. CDR3 length: 15 residues. Germline loops: CDR1 SGHAT, CDR2 FQNNGV. The CDR3 bases are TGTGCCAGCAGGTCCAGGGGAGCTGAGTACAATGAGCAGTTCTTC. This sequence encodes CASRSRGAEYNEQFF. The whole variable domain, remainder taken from reference TRBV11-2 and TRBJ2-1, is EAGVAQSPRYKIIEKRQSVAFWCNPISGHATLYWYQQILGQGPKLLIQFQNNGVVDDSQLPKDRFSAERLKGVDSTLKIQPAKLEDSAVYLCASRSRGAEYNEQFFGPGTRLTVL.

The rearrangement links TRBV11-3 to TRBJ2-7; a possible D gene is TRBD2 (6 bases). The germline V gene encodes CDR1 SGHNT and CDR2 YENEEA. V lost 3 bases and J 5 bases, leaving 11 bases between the germline ends. The CDR3 is made up of 13 amino acids. The CDR3 loop reads CASSLTGGNEQYF. CDR3 nucleotide sequence: TGTGCCAGCAGCTTGACCGGGGGAAACGAGCAGTACTTC.

The chain joins TRBV11-2 to TRBJ2-2; the D gene is possibly TRBD2 (6 bases). The CDR3 covers 15 residues. Germline-derived CDR1 and CDR2 are SGHAT and FQNNGV. Deletions cut 3 bases from V and 7 bases from J, with 15 bases between. CDR3 DNA sequence: TGTGCCAGCAGCTTGGAACGAACGGGAGTCGGGGAGCTGTTTTTT. As protein: CASSLERTGVGELFF. The entire variable domain, with the rest obtained from reference TRBV11-2 and TRBJ2-2, is as follows: EAGVAQSPRYKIIEKRQSVAFWCNPISGHATLYWYQQILGQGPKLLIQFQNNGVVDDSQLPKDRFSAERLKGVDSTLKIQPAKLEDSAVYLCASSLERTGVGELFFGEGSRLTVL.

This chain links TRBV28 with TRBJ2-4; D perhaps matches TRBD2 (5 bases). This CDR3 has 15 amino acids. Trimming removed 6 bases from V and 0 bases from J, with 12 bases in between. The germline V gene has CDR1 MDHEN and CDR2 SYDVKM. CDR3 DNA sequence: TGTGCCAGCAGCCCTGCAGCGGTAGCCAAAAACATTCAGTACTTC. Translated, it gives CASSPAAVAKNIQYF. The whole variable domain, remainder taken from reference TRBV28 and TRBJ2-4, is DVKVTQSSRYLVKRTGEKVFLECVQDMDHENMFWYRQDPGLGLRLIYFSYDVKMKEKGDIPEGYSVSREKKERFSLILESASTNQTSMYLCASSPAAVAKNIQYFGAGTRLSVL.

The chain couples TRBV5-1 to TRBJ2-5; 10 bases match TRBD2. J gave up 7 bases and V 0 bases, and 9 bases lay outside the gene matches. Germline-derived CDR1 and CDR2 are SGHRS and YFSETQ. CDR3 length equals 16 residues. The DNA of the CDR3 is TGCGCCAGCAGCTTGGCTAGCGGGGGCCGGCGAGGGACCCAGTACTTC. Translation: CASSLASGGRRGTQYF.

In the case of this clone: The same CDR3 can be traced to other DNA sequences in this sample. V gene TRBV19 combines with J gene TRBJ1-1; no firm D call. Germline V gene data show CDR1 as LNHDA and CDR2 as SQIVND (reference sequence). Deletions cut 6 bases from V and 1 base from J, with 9 bases between. The CDR3 sequence is 13 residues long. Here the CDR3 DNA reads TGTGCCAGTAGCCCTCGGGGGAACACTGAAGCTTTCTTT. Amino acid sequence: CASSPRGNTEAFF.

The chain combines TRBV3-1 (or the pseudogene TRBV3-2) with TRBJ2-5; D might be TRBD2 (5 bases). Germline V CDR1 and CDR2: LGHDT, YNNKEL (reference sequence). CDR3 length: 14 amino acids. The germline V and J ends were trimmed by 8 bases and 4 bases, with 17 bases remaining between them. CDR3 protein: CASRMGSRAETQYF. Here the CDR3 DNA reads TGTGCCAGCCGTATGGGGAGTCGAGCAGAGACCCAGTACTTC.

The rearrangement uses TRBV3-1 (or the pseudogene TRBV3-2) and TRBJ1-1; tentative D call: TRBD1 (5 bases). The V and J ends lost 3 bases and 5 bases respectively, with 10 bases between them. Germline lookup yields CDR1 LGHDT and CDR2 YNNKEL (reference sequence). The CDR3 length is 13 residues. CDR3 sequence reads: CASSQQGGTEAFF. Written as DNA, the CDR3 is TGTGCCAGCAGCCAGCAGGGTGGAACTGAAGCTTTCTTT.

The gene calls are TRBV3-1 (or the pseudogene TRBV3-2) and TRBJ1-1, with 8 bases fitting TRBD1. The CDR3 consists of 15 residues. Germline-derived CDR1 and CDR2 are LGHDT and YNNKEL (reference sequence). V lost 2 bases and J lost 5; bases outside the gene matches: 7. CDR3: CASSQTRTGKTEAFF. For the CDR3, the DNA is TGTGCCAGCAGCCAAACCCGGACAGGGAAGACTGAAGCTTTCTTT.

The chain links TRBV28 to TRBJ1-5; 9 bases align to TRBD1. J was trimmed by 3 bases and V by 6 bases; bases with no gene match: 9. The CDR3 sequence is 16 residues long. Germline V gives CDR1 MDHEN, CDR2 SYDVKM. CDR3 protein: CASRKGRQGVNQPQHF. The CDR3 DNA is TGTGCCAGCAGGAAGGGCAGACAGGGGGTCAATCAGCCCCAGCATTTT.

This sequence joins TRBV6-2 or TRBV6-3 and TRBJ2-3; TRBD1 is a possible D gene (5 bases). The CDR3 has 16 residues. Trimming took 2 bases from V and 5 from J, leaving 17 bases between them. Per the germline V gene, CDR1 is MNHEY and CDR2 is SVGEGT. The CDR3, as DNA: TGTGCCAGCAGTTACGGTGGCAGGGCGGAACTAGATACGCAGTATTTT. Translating it yields CASSYGGRAELDTQYF.

The chain carries TRBV11-2 and TRBJ2-1, with D possibly TRBD1 on 5 matching bases. The CDR3 consists of 16 residues. Germline V lookup: CDR1 SGHAT, CDR2 FQNNGV. The V end was cut by 2 bases, the J end by 0 bases, with 11 bases between. The CDR3 loop is CASSLQGPSSYNEQFF. The CDR3 coding sequence is TGTGCCAGCAGCTTACAGGGCCCGAGCTCCTACAATGAGCAGTTCTTC.

This clone was observed a single time. The genes are TRBV6-6 and TRBJ1-2; D uncertain. The CDR3 has 12 residues. CDR1 and CDR2 (germline): MNHNY, SVGAGI (reference sequence). With 4 bases removed from V and 6 bases from J, the gap between germline ends came to 9 bases. In DNA, the CDR3 is TGTGCCAGCAGTTCCATGAGGGATGGCTACACCTTC. This gives the protein CASSSMRDGYTF.

The chain combines TRBV30 with TRBJ1-5, with TRBD1 matching over 7 bases. The germline V gene encodes CDR1 GTSNPN and CDR2 SVGIG (reference sequence). This CDR3 is built from 13 residues. The J segment lost 2 bases and the V segment lost 3 bases, leaving 1 base of the junction unmatched. The CDR3 region is CAWRGTGNQPQHF. The CDR3 region has the DNA TGTGCCTGGAGGGGGACAGGCAATCAGCCCCAGCATTTT.

The chain combines TRBV5-1 with TRBJ2-7, with 9 bases matching TRBD2. Germline V gives CDR1 SGHRS, CDR2 YFSETQ. Germline trimming cut 4 bases from V and 3 bases from J; bases unmatched to any gene: 8. There are 15 residues in the CDR3. The CDR3 region has the DNA TGCGCCAGCAGCCCCCGGGCTAGCGGGAACTACGAGCAGTACTTC. Its protein product is CASSPRASGNYEQYF.

This chain connects TRBV19 to TRBJ1-5; 7 bases agree with TRBD1. Germline V gene sequence: CDR1 LNHDA, CDR2 SQIVND (reference sequence). This CDR3 region has 14 residues. The V gene end was trimmed by 6 bases and the J gene end by 7 bases; junction bases not matched to a gene: 9. CDR3 amino acids: CASRPPTGVQPQHF. CDR3 nucleotides: TGTGCCAGTAGACCTCCAACAGGGGTGCAGCCCCAGCATTTT.

The J gene is TRBJ2-3, the V gene TRBV10-3, with TRBD2 as a possible D gene (6 bases). V was clipped by 6 bases and J by 14 bases, with 18 bases between them. Germline V gene data show CDR1 as ENHRY and CDR2 as SYGVKD. The CDR3 is 12 residues long. The CDR3 reads CAISGTTGESYF. The CDR3 DNA sequence: TGTGCCATCAGCGGGACCACGGGGGAGTCGTATTTT.

This rearrangement joins TRBV7-2 to TRBJ1-1, with D uncertain. V was cut by 4 bases and J by 2 bases, with 8 bases left in between. CDR1 and CDR2 (germline): SGHTA, FQGNSA. This CDR3 comprises 13 residues. The CDR3 is CASSSLRNTEAFF. CDR3 sequence (DNA): TGTGCCAGCAGCTCCCTTCGTAACACTGAAGCTTTCTTT.

This chain connects TRBV19 to TRBJ1-1, with 7 nucleotides matching TRBD1. V was clipped by 3 bases and J by 1 base; unmatched bases: 5. The CDR3 has 15 amino acids. The germline gives CDR1 LNHDA, CDR2 SQIVND (reference sequence). The CDR3 spells CASSIQGVANTEAFF. CDR3 DNA sequence: TGTGCCAGTAGTATCCAGGGGGTAGCGAACACTGAAGCTTTCTTT.

The CDR3 sequence is CATSDPGRLADNEQFF. CDR3 nucleotides: TGTGCCACCAGTGATCCCGGCAGGCTAGCGGACAATGAGCAGTTCTTC. The chain employs TRBV24-1 and TRBJ2-1, with 7 positions matching TRBD2. The CDR3 has 16 residues. Germline V gene data show CDR1 as KGHDR and CDR2 as SFDVKD. V lost 3 bases and J lost 5; bases outside the gene matches: 9.

The chain employs TRBV24-1 and TRBJ2-2, with TRBD1 as a possible D gene (5 bases). Germline V lookup: CDR1 KGHDR, CDR2 SFDVKD. The V gene lost 4 bases and the J gene lost 3 bases, with 26 bases spanning the gap. The CDR3 consists of 20 residues. CDR3 sequence: CATSDYLVDTTKRDTGELFF. CDR3 DNA: TGTGCCACCAGTGACTACCTTGTGGACACTACCAAACGGGACACCGGGGAGCTGTTTTTT.

This clone turned up a few times. The rearrangement joins TRBV27 to TRBJ2-7, with D perhaps TRBD2 (6 bases). The germline gives CDR1 MNHEY, CDR2 SMNVEV (reference sequence). Trimming removed 2 bases from V and 3 bases from J, with 11 bases in between. The CDR3 covers 14 residues. The chain's CDR3 is CASSLARDFYEQYF. The CDR3 DNA reads TGTGCCAGCAGTTTAGCCAGGGACTTCTACGAGCAGTACTTC.

The chain couples TRBV5-1 to TRBJ2-2; D ambiguous. Per the germline V gene, CDR1 is SGHRS and CDR2 is YFSETQ. This CDR3 is 13 amino acids long. With 0 bases removed from V and 5 bases from J, the gap between germline ends came to 5 bases. The CDR3 DNA follows: TGCGCCAGCAGCTTGGGTCCGACCGGGGAGCTGTTTTTT. This translates into CASSLGPTGELFF.

This chain uses TRBV19 with TRBJ2-1; D call uncertain. V was shortened by 5 bases and J by 7 bases, with 6 bases between the two germline ends. The CDR3 runs to 11 residues. Germline CDR1 and CDR2: LNHDA and SQIVND (reference sequence). The CDR3 coding sequence is TGTGCCAGTAGTTTCCTTAATGAGCAGTTCTTC. Protein: CASSFLNEQFF.

The chain is built from TRBV20-1 and TRBJ1-5; possibly TRBD1 for D (6 bases). V was cut by 3 bases and J by 3 bases, with 12 bases left in between. The CDR3 is 14 amino acids. Germline values: CDR1 DFQATT, CDR2 SNEGSKA (reference sequence). CDR3 region: CSASQGPVNQPQHF. The DNA for the CDR3 is TGCAGTGCTAGTCAGGGGCCCGTCAATCAGCCCCAGCATTTT.